These T cell receptor beta chains were read from a single sample in a study of OX40 agonist ivuxolimab in advanced cancers. The repertoire was sequenced with immunoSEQ multiplex PCR; TCRdb's copy has only in-frame clones and lacks some. The table records roughly 34,000 clones, more than 70% of them present only once. The sequences come from CD4+ or CD8+ T cells sorted from blood, collected in a trial of the OX40 agonist ivuxolimab. The receptors derive from an adult with an advanced solid tumor such as melanoma, head and neck, liver or kidney cancer. CDR3s include the opening cysteine and the closing phenylalanine or tryptophan. The D gene is left open where the match is weak. Size tells how often a clone was seen (once, few, many) or the class of an expanded clone, and some rows leave it out.

j_call clone_size d_call v_call cdr3_nt cdr3_aa
TRBJ2-7 NA NA TRBV2 TGTGCCAGCAGTCTTAGCCTTACCACCCTAAGCGAGCAGTACTTC CASSLSLTTLSEQYF
TRBJ2-1 NA NA TRBV10-2 TGCGCCAGCAGTGAGCTGGGTCCGCGGGGCGAGCAGTTCTTC CASSELGPRGEQFF
TRBJ2-1 NA TRBD2 TRBV6-6 TGTGCCAGCAGTTATTTAGGGGAGGGCAATGAGCAGTTCTTC CASSYLGEGNEQFF
TRBJ2-3 NA NA TRBV7-3 TGTGCCAGCAGCTTAACACCGGGGGCTGCAGATACGCAGTATTTT CASSLTPGAADTQYF
TRBJ2-7 NA NA TRBV27 TGTGCCAGCAGTTACGGGGGCTACGAGCAGTACTTC CASSYGGYEQYF
TRBJ1-1 NA TRBD1 TRBV30 TGTGCCTGGAGACCCGGCGACAGGGGGTACACTGAAGCTTTCTTT CAWRPGDRGYTEAFF
TRBJ1-1 NA NA TRBV9 TGTGCCAGCAGCGTAGGCCGGGCGAACACTGAAGCTTTCTTT CASSVGRANTEAFF
TRBJ2-3 NA NA TRBV20-1 TGCAGTGCAACCACAGATACGCAGTATTTT CSATTDTQYF
TRBJ1-1 NA NA TRBV28 TGTGCCAGCATAGTAGGGATTCTAGGGGTGGGTCACACTGAAGCTTTCTTT CASIVGILGVGHTEAFF
TRBJ2-2 NA NA TRBV6-5 TGTGCCAGCAGAACTCGGGACTCGTACACCGGGGAGCTGTTTTTT CASRTRDSYTGELFF
TRBJ2-5 NA TRBD2 TRBV15 TGTGCCACCAGCATTAGGACTAGCGGGGAGACCCAGTACTTC CATSIRTSGETQYF
TRBJ1-1 NA NA TRBV7-9 TGTGCCAGCAGCTCTACAGTGAACACTGAAGCTTTCTTT CASSSTVNTEAFF
TRBJ2-2 NA NA TRBV9 TGTGCCAGCAGCTTTGAGTGGGGCGCGGCCGGGGAGCTGTTTTTT CASSFEWGAAGELFF
TRBJ1-1 NA NA TRBV18 TGTGCCAGCTCACCACGGAGGGATTGGACTGAAGCTTTCTTT CASSPRRDWTEAFF
TRBJ1-2 NA NA TRBV5-1 TGCGCCAGCAGCTGGTCCCAGGGGAATAACTATGGCTACACCTTC CASSWSQGNNYGYTF
TRBJ2-3 NA NA TRBV19 TGTGCCAGTAGTGGGGGACACGGAACCACAGATACGCAGTATTTT CASSGGHGTTDTQYF
TRBJ1-1 NA NA TRBV5-4 TGTGCCAGCAGGACAAGGAACACTGAAGCTTTCTTT CASRTRNTEAFF
TRBJ2-2 NA NA TRBV4-2 TGTGCCAGCAGCCCCCAAGGCAGCAACACCGGGGAGCTGTTTTTT CASSPQGSNTGELFF
TRBJ2-1 NA TRBD2 TRBV6-6 TGTGCCAGCAGTGGTAGCGGGGGGGCCTACAATGAGCAGTTCTTC CASSGSGGAYNEQFF
TRBJ1-1 once NA TRBV19 TGTGCCAGTAGTATAGGCATGGATCTTCTCACTGAAGCTTTCTTT CASSIGMDLLTEAFF
TRBJ2-1 once NA TRBV5-1 TGCGCCAGCAGATCTAGTCCCTCCTACAATGAGCAGTTCTTC CASRSSPSYNEQFF